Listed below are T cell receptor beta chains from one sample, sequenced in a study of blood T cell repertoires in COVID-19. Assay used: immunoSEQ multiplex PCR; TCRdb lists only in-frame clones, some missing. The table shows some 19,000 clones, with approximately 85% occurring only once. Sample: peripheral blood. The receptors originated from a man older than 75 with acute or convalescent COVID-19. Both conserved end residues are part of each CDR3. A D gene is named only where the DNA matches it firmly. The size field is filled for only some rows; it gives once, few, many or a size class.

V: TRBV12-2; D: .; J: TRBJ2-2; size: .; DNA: TGTGCAAGTCCCCTTAGCGGGGGGGTTGGTATTGGCGGGGAGCTGTTTTTT; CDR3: CASPLSGGVGIGGELFF
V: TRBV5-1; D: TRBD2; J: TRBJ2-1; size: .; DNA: TGCGCCAGCAGCTTACCCAGCGGGGCACCCACCTACAATGAGCAGTTCTTC; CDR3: CASSLPSGAPTYNEQFF
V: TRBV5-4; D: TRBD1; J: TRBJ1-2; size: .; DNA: TGTGCCAGCAGCTTGCCTTCGTTAAGAAAGACAGGGGGTCTCAAAGGCTACACCTTC; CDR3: CASSLPSLRKTGGLKGYTF
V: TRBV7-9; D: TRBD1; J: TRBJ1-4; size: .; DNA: TGTGCCAGCAGCCGAACAGGGGGGCCCACTAATGAAAAACTGTTTTTT; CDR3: CASSRTGGPTNEKLFF
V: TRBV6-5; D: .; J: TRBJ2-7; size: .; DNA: TGTGCCAGCAGCCTAAGAGGCGGCTCCTACGAGCAGTACTTC; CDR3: CASSLRGGSYEQYF
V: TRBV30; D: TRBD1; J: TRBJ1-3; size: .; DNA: TGTGCCTGGACCGGGACAGGGGGCTCTGGAAACACCATATATTTT; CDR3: CAWTGTGGSGNTIYF
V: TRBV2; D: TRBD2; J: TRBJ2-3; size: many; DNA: TGTGCCAGCAGTGAGAATCTAGCGGGGGGAAGAGATACGCAGTATTTT; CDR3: CASSENLAGGRDTQYF
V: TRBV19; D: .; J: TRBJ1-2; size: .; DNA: TGTGCCAGTAGTGACACAGGAACGAAGGGCTACACCTTC; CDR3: CASSDTGTKGYTF
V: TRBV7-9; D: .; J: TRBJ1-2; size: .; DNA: TGTGCCAGCAGCTTTTCAGGGGTTGGGGGCTACACCTTC; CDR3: CASSFSGVGGYTF
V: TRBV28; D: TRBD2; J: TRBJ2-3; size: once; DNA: TGTGCCAGCAGTTTAGTCAATAGCGGGGGGGCTGAAGATACGCAGTATTTT; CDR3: CASSLVNSGGAEDTQYF
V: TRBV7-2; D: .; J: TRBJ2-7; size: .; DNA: TGTGCCAGCAGCTTAGGGCACAGGAGCTCCTACGAGCAGTACTTC; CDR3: CASSLGHRSSYEQYF
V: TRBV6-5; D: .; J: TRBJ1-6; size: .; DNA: TGTGCCAGCAGTCGGGGGGGATCCGGAGATTCACCCCTCCACTTT; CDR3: CASSRGGSGDSPLHF
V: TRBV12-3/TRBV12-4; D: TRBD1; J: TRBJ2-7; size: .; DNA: TGTGCCAGCAGTTCGGGACAGGGAGTCGAGCAGTACTTC; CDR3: CASSSGQGVEQYF
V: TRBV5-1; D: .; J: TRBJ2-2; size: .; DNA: TGCGCCAGCAGCCCCCTGGGGCAGGGGCGGACCGGGGAGCTGTTTTTT; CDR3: CASSPLGQGRTGELFF
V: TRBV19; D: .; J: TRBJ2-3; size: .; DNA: TGTGCCACCTTTTCCCGGGACACAGATACGCAGTATTTT; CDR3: CATFSRDTDTQYF
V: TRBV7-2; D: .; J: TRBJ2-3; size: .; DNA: TGTGCCAGCAGCTTAGGGCCCGGCACAGATACGCAGTATTTT; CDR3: CASSLGPGTDTQYF
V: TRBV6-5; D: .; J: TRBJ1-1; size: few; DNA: TGTGCCAGCATGCGGAGGAACACTGAAGCTTTCTTT; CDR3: CASMRRNTEAFF
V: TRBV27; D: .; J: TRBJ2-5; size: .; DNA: TGTGCCAGCAGTTTAAGGGGCCAGGGAGGACAGACCCAGTACTTC; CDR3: CASSLRGQGGQTQYF
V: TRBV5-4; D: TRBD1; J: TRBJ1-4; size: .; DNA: TGTGCCAGCAGCTTACCGGGACAGGGGAGTGAAAAACTGTTTTTT; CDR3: CASSLPGQGSEKLFF
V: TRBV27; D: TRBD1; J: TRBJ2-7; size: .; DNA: TGTGCCAGCAGCAAAGGGACAGGGGTTTCCTACGAGCAGTACTTC; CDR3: CASSKGTGVSYEQYF
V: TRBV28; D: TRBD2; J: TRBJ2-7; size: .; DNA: TGTGCCAGCAGTTCCTCTTCTAGCGGGGGTTACGAGCAGTACTTC; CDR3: CASSSSSSGGYEQYF
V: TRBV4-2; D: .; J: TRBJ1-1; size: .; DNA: TGTGCCAGCAGCCAAGTAGCAGCTTCCGCGAACACTGAAGCTTTCTTT; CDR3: CASSQVAASANTEAFF